This T cell receptor beta chain emerged from a study of T-cell reconstitution after alpha-beta-depleted transplantation in children (dated by TCRdb to the mid-2010s). Describing the broader study: Using TCR repertoire profiling, the study quantitatively followed how T-cell immune reconstitution unfolded in children after TCRalphabeta/CD19-depleted allogeneic hematopoietic cell transplantation.

A remark on this clonotype: Its recognized antigen is unknown. Base-call qualities are not available, and no considerably larger clone is one nucleotide away.

The library was built by means of PCR. Sequencing was performed on an Illumina HiSeq 2500. TCR library preparation used molecular barcoding, with unique molecular identifiers applied to normalize quantification of the TCRbeta repertoire. TCRdb trimmed the raw reads at Q25, called clones with MiXCR and kept productive beta chains. CDR3 protein sequences are deduplicated, and each keeps its most common genes and DNA. The sample includes almost 400,000 distinct CDR3 sequences, with about a fifth observed a single time. The ten largest clones add up to approximately 3.8% of the sample. CDR1 and CDR2 are drawn from the germline V gene: SGHRS, YFSETQ. Counted from cysteine to phenylalanine, this CDR3 has 15 amino acids. Just CDR3 DNA is preserved here, 45 bases in frame from base 1. V ends up 0 bases short and J 9 bases short, with an unmatched junction base count of 9.

The V and J genes are TRBV5-1 and TRBJ2-1; 7 bases in the junction line up with TRBD2. The sequence was obtained from a human donor who donated a stem cell graft to a child with acute myeloid leukemia. The sample consisted of PBMCs from the stem cell graft donor, taken from the stem cell graft. The DNA is as follows: TGCGCCAGCAGCTTGGTGGCTAGCGGTACGGGTGAGCAGTTCTTC. It translates as CASSLVASGTGEQFF.